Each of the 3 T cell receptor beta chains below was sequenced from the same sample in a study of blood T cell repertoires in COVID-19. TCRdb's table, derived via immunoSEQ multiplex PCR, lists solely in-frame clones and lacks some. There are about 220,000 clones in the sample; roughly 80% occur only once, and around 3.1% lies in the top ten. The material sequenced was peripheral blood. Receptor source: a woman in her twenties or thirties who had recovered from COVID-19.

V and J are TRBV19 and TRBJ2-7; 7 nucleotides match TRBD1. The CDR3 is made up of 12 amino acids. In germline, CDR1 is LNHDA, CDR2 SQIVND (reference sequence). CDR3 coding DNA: TGTGATATCCGGGACAGTTTCTACGAGCAGTACTTC. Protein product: CDIRDSFYEQYF.

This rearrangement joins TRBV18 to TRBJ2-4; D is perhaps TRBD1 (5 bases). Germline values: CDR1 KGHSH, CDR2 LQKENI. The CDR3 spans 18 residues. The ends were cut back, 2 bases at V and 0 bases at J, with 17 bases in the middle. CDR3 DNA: TGTGCCAGCTCACCAGCGAATCAGGGTAACTTAGCCAAAAACATTCAGTACTTC. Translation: CASSPANQGNLAKNIQYF.

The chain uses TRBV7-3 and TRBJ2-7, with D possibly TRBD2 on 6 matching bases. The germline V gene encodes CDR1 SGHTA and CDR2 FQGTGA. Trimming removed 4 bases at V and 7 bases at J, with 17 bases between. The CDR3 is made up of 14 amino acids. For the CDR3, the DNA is TGTGCCAGCAGCTCCTCGACCCCCCGGGGGGAGCAGTACTTC. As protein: CASSSSTPRGEQYF.